This T cell receptor (beta chain) appears in the sequencing data of a study of blood T cell repertoires in COVID-19. The V and J ends lost 0 bases and 2 bases respectively, with 9 bases between them. This CDR3 has 15 amino acids. Germline CDR1 SGHRS, CDR2 YFSETQ. Libraries were prepared by immunoSEQ multiplex PCR; TCRdb keeps only in-frame clonotypes and omits some of them. The table records about 220,000 clones, roughly nine tenths of them present only once. The sequencing input was peripheral blood. The clonotype originates from a man aged 35 to 55 with acute or convalescent COVID-19. This chain joins TRBV5-1 and TRBJ2-1; D remains ambiguous. The CDR3 loop reads CASSLGGDPYNEQFF. CDR3 bases: TGCGCCAGCAGCTTGGGAGGTGACCCCTACAATGAGCAGTTCTTC. The full variable domain, with the rest looked up from reference TRBV5-1 and TRBJ2-1, is KAGVTQTPRYLIKTRGQQVTLSCSPISGHRSVSWYQQTPGQGLQFLFEYFSETQRNKGNFPGRFSGRQFSNSRSEMNVSTLELGDSALYLCASSLGGDPYNEQFFGPGTRLTVL.